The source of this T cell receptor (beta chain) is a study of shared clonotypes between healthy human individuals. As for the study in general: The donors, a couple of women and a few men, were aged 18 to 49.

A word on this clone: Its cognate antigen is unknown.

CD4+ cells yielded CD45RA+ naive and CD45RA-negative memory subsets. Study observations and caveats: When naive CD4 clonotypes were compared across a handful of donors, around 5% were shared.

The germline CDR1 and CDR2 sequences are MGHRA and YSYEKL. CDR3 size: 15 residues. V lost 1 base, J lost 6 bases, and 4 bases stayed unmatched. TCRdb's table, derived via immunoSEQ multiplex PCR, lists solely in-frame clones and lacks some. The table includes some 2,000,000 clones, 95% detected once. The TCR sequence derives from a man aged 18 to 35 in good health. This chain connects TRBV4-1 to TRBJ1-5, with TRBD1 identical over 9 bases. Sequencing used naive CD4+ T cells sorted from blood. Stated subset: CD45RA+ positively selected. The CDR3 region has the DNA TGCGCCAGCAGCCAAGGGGACAGGGTGTCTCAGCCCCAGCATTTT. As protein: CASSQGDRVSQPQHF.